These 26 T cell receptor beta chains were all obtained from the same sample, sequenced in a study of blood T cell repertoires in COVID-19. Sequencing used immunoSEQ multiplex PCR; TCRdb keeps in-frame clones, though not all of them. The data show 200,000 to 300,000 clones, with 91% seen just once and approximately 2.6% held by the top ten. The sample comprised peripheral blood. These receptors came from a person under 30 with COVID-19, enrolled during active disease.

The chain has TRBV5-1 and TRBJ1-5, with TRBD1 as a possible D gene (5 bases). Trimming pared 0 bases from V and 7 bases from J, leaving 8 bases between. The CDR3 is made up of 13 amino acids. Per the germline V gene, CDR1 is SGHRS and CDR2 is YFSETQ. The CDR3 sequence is CASSLEGLQPQHF. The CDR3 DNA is TGCGCCAGCAGCTTGGAGGGGCTACAGCCCCAGCATTTT.

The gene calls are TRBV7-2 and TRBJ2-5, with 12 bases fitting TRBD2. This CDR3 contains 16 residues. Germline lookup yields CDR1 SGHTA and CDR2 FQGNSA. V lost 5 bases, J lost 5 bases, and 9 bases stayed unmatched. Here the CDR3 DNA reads TGTGCCAGCAGCCCTCTAGCGGGAGGGCCGGGTGAGACCCAGTACTTC. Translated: CASSPLAGGPGETQYF.

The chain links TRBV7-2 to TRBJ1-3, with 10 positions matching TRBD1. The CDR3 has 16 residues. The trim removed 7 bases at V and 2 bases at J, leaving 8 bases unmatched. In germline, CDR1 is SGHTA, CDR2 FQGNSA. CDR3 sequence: CASIPGGTGAGNTIYF. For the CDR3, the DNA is TGTGCCAGCATCCCCGGGGGGACAGGGGCTGGAAACACCATATATTTT.

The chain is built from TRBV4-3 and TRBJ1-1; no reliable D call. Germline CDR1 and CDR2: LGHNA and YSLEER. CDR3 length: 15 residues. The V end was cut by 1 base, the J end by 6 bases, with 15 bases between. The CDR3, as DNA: TGCGCCAGCAGCCAAGGTCGGGTGAGGTTCTCTGAAGCTTTCTTT. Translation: CASSQGRVRFSEAFF.

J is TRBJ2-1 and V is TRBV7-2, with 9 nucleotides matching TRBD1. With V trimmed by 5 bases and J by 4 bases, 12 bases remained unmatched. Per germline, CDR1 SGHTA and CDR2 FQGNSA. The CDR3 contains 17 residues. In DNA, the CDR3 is TGTGCCAGCAGCCCCACTAACACAGGGGGCAGTTACAATGAGCAGTTCTTC. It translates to CASSPTNTGGSYNEQFF.

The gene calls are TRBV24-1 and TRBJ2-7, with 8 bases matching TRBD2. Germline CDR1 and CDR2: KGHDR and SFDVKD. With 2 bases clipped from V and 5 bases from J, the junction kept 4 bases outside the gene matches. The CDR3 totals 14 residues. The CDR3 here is CATSDSAGVNEQYF. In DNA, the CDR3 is TGTGCCACCAGTGATTCAGCGGGAGTAAACGAGCAGTACTTC.

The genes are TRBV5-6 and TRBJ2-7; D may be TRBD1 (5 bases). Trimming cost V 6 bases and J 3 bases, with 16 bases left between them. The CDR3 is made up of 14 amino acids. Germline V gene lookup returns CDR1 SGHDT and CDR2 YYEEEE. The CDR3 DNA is TGTGCCAGCACCCTGGCAGGGAAAGTCTACGAGCAGTACTTC. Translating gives CASTLAGKVYEQYF.

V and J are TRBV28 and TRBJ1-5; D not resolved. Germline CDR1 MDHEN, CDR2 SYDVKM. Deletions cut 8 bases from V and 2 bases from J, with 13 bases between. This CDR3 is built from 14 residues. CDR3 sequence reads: CASHATLGNQPQHF. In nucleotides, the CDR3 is TGTGCCAGCCACGCCACTTTGGGCAATCAGCCCCAGCATTTT.

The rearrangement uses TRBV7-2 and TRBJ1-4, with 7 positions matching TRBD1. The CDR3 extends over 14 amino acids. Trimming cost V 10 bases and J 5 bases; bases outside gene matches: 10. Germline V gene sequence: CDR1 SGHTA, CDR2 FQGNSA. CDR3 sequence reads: CATEGQGGNEKLFF. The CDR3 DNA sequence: TGTGCCACAGAGGGGCAGGGGGGAAATGAAAAACTGTTTTTT. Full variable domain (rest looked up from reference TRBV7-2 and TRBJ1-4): GAGVSQSPSNKVTEKGKDVELRCDPISGHTALYWYRQSLGQGLEFLIYFQGNSAPDKSGLPSDRFSAERTGGSVSTLTIQRTQQEDSAVYLCATEGQGGNEKLFFGSGTQLSVL.

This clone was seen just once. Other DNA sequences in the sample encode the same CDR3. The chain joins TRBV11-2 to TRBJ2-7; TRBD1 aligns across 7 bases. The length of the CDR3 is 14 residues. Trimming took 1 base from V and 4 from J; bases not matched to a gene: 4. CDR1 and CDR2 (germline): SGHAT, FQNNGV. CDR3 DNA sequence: TGTGCCAGCAGCTTAGGCTCAGGGGGTTACGAGCAGTACTTC. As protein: CASSLGSGGYEQYF.

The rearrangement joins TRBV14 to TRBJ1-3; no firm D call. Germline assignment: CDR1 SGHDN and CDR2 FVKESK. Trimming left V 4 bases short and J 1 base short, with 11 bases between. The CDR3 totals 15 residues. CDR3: CASSPAEVSGNTIYF. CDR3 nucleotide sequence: TGTGCCAGCAGCCCGGCGGAGGTGTCTGGAAACACCATATATTTT.

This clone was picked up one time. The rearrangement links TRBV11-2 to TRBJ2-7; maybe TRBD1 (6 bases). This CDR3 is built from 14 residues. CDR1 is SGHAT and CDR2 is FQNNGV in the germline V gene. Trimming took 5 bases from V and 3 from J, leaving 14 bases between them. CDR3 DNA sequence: TGTGCCAGCAGCCCCGCACAGGGCCTCTACGAGCAGTACTTC. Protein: CASSPAQGLYEQYF. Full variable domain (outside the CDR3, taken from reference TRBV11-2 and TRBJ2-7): EAGVAQSPRYKIIEKRQSVAFWCNPISGHATLYWYQQILGQGPKLLIQFQNNGVVDDSQLPKDRFSAERLKGVDSTLKIQPAKLEDSAVYLCASSPAQGLYEQYFGPGTRLTVT.

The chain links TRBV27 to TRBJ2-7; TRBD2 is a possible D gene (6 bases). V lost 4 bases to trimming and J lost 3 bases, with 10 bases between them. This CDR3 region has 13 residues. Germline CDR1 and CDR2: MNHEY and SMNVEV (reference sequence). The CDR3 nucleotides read TGTGCCAGCAGTTACGGGAGCGGCTACGAGCAGTACTTC. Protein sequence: CASSYGSGYEQYF.

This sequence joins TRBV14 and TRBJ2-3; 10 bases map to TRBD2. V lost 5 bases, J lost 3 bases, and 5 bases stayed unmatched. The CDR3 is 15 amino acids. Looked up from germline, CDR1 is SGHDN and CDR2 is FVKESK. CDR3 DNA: TGTGCCAGCAGCGAAGCGGGAGGGCGAACAGATACGCAGTATTTT. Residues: CASSEAGGRTDTQYF.

CDR3 loop: CASSLQREVGELFF. The CDR3 region has the DNA TGCGCCAGCAGCCTCCAGCGGGAGGTCGGGGAGCTGTTTTTT. The V call is TRBV4-3, the J call TRBJ2-2, with 9 bases identical to TRBD2. From germline, CDR1 is LGHNA and CDR2 YSLEER. Unmatched junction bases numbered 4, after V lost 4 bases and J lost 7 bases. CDR3 length: 14 residues.

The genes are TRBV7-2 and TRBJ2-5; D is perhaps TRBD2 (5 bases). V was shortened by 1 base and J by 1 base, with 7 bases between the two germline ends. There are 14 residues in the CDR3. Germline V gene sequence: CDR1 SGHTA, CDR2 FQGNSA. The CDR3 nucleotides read TGTGCCAGCAGCTTAGACGGGGTCCAAGAGACCCAGTACTTC. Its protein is CASSLDGVQETQYF.

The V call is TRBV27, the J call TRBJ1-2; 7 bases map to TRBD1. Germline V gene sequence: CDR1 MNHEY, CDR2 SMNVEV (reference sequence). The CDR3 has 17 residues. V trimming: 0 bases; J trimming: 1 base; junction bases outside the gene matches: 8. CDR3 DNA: TGTGCCAGCAGTTTATCGAAGGGACAGCTACATAACTATGGCTACACCTTC. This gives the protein CASSLSKGQLHNYGYTF.

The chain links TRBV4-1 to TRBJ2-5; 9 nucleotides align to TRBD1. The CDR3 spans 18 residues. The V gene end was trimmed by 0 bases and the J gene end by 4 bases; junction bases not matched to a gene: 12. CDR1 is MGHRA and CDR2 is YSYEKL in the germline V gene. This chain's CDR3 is CASSQDIVGTGTSETQYF. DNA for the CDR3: TGCGCCAGCAGCCAAGATATTGTCGGGACAGGGACTTCAGAGACCCAGTACTTC.

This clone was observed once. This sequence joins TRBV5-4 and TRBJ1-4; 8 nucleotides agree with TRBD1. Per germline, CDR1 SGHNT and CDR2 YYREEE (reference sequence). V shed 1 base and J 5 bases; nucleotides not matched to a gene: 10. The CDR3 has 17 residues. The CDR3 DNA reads TGTGCCAGCAGCTTGTTGACGAGGCAGGGGGCGAATGAAAAACTGTTTTTT. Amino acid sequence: CASSLLTRQGANEKLFF.

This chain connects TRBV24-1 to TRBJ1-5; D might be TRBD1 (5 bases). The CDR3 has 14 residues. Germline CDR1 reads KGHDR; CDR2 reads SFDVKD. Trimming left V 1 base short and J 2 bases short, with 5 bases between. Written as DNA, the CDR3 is TGTGCCACCAGTGATTTACAGGGCAATCAGCCCCAGCATTTT. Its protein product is CATSDLQGNQPQHF.

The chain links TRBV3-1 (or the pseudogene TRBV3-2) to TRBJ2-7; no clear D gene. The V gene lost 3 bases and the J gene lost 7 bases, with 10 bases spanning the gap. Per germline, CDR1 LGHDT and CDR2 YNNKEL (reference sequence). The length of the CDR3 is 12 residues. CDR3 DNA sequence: TGTGCCAGCAGCCAGCCATCTAGTGAGCAGTACTTC. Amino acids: CASSQPSSEQYF.

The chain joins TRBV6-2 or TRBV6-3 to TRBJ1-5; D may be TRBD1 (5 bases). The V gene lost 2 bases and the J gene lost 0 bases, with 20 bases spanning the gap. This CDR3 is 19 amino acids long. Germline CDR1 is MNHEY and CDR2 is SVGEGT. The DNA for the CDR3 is TGTGCCAGCAGTTACCAACCCCAAGGACACTCCTATAGCAATCAGCCCCAGCATTTT. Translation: CASSYQPQGHSYSNQPQHF.

The CDR3 bases are TGCAGCGTGGGACAGCAATTAAACAATGAGCAGTTCTTC. As protein: CSVGQQLNNEQFF. The chain employs TRBV29-1 and TRBJ2-1, with 7 bases lining up with TRBD1. Germline V gene lookup returns CDR1 SQVTM and CDR2 ANQGSEA. This CDR3 has 13 residues. Trimming took 6 bases from V and 5 from J; bases not matched to a gene: 7.

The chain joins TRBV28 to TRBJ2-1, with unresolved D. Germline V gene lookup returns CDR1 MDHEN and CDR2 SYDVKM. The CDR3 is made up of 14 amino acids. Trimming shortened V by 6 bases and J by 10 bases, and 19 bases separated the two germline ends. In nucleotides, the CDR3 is TGTGCCAGCAGCTCCCTAGGCGGAAGCAGAGAGCAGTTCTTC. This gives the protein CASSSLGGSREQFF.

The CDR3: CASSFLAGRVDTQYF. CDR3 coding DNA: TGTGCCAGCAGTTTTCTAGCGGGGCGCGTAGATACGCAGTATTTT. The chain is built from TRBV28 and TRBJ2-3, with 9 bases that match TRBD2. This CDR3 comprises 15 residues. V lost 3 bases and J lost 5; bases outside the gene matches: 6. Germline V gene sequence: CDR1 MDHEN, CDR2 SYDVKM.

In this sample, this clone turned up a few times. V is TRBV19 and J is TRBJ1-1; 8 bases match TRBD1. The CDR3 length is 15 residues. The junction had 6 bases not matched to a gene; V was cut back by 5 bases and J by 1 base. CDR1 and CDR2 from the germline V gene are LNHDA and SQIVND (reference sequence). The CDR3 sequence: CASSAPGTGNTEAFF. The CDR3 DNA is TGTGCCAGTAGTGCTCCCGGGACAGGGAACACTGAAGCTTTCTTT.